One TCR beta chain is described in this entry. Antigen specificity is unknown. Stated time point: patch test 1, 2 weeks after DPC sensitization. Treatment indicated: therapeutic diphenylcyclopropenone sensitization with weekly scalp DPC. Whole blood, unfractionated, served as the material for total RNA extraction. These data come from a study of human T cells and chemical hapten exposure. Study summary: Sensitization used 2% DPC on about 2 cm by about 2 cm upper inner arm skin. The patients were mostly female; they had alopecia areata, totalis or universalis. General study findings and limits: The formation of large CDR3 similarity clusters by expanded TCRs significantly exceeded that of controls.

One entry per CDR3 protein, called by TCRdb with MiXCR from the RACE reads. The profile shows roughly 180,000 distinct CDR3 sequences, around 22% of them singletons. Germline V lookup: CDR1 DFQATT, CDR2 SNEGSKA (reference sequence). The CDR3 consists of 20 residues. The V gene end was trimmed by 1 base and the J gene end by 4 bases; junction bases not matched to a gene: 12. This sequence joins TRBV20-1 and TRBJ2-2; 16 bases align to TRBD2. Here the sequenced sample was whole blood, taken in connection with sensitization to the hapten diphenylcyclopropenone (DPC). This TCR was recovered from a woman aged 50 to 60 with alopecia areata. Some clones in this sample may be carry-over from other donors' samples. CDR3 coding DNA: TGCAGTGCTAGAGGCCTCAAGGGACTAGCGGGAGGGCCCGGCACCGGGGAGCTGTTTTTT. Translating gives CSARGLKGLAGGPGTGELFF.